A single sample is the source of the 17 T cell receptor beta chains below, sequenced in a study of blood T cell repertoires in COVID-19. Clones were sequenced by immunoSEQ multiplex PCR, and TCRdb holds only the in-frame ones, with some missing. This table holds about 300,000 clones, about 85% found once. Input material: PBMCs or T cells enriched from blood (not recorded which). Receptors were obtained from a woman in her twenties or thirties who had been exposed to COVID-19.

The rearrangement joins TRBV3-1 (or the pseudogene TRBV3-2) to TRBJ2-7, with 8 bases that match TRBD1. The CDR3 extends over 18 amino acids. The J segment lost 5 bases and the V segment lost 1 base, leaving 16 bases of the junction unmatched. Germline CDR1 reads LGHDT; CDR2 reads YNNKEL (reference sequence). The chain's CDR3 is CASSQGGLETGAGHEQYF. The CDR3 DNA is TGTGCCAGCAGCCAAGGAGGGTTGGAGACAGGGGCGGGCCACGAGCAGTACTTC.

V usage is TRBV2 and J usage is TRBJ1-2, with 8 bases lining up with TRBD1. The V segment lost 4 bases and the J segment 5 bases; nucleotides outside the gene matches: 6. CDR1 and CDR2 from the germline V gene are SNHLY and FYNNEI. The CDR3 consists of 14 residues. CDR3 nucleotides: TGTGCCAGCAGTGCTGGACAGGGTGGGTATGGCTACACCTTC. It codes for CASSAGQGGYGYTF.

As regards this clone: This CDR3 is also generated by other DNA sequences in the sample. This chain uses TRBV19 with TRBJ2-3, with D tentatively TRBD1 (6 bases). Looked up from germline, CDR1 is LNHDA and CDR2 is SQIVND (reference sequence). The CDR3 is 14 amino acids. Trimming removed 5 bases from V and 1 base from J, with 10 bases in between. CDR3 sequence: CASSPRTGTDTQYF. The CDR3 DNA sequence: TGTGCCAGTAGTCCACGGACAGGCACAGATACGCAGTATTTT.

Written as DNA, the CDR3 is TGTGCCACCCATGGACTAGCCGGGGCGGGGGCCAACGTCCTGACTTTC. This sequence encodes CATHGLAGAGANVLTF. This chain joins TRBV19 and TRBJ2-6, with TRBD2 matching 8 bases. Per germline, CDR1 LNHDA and CDR2 SQIVND (reference sequence). J was trimmed by 4 bases and V by 10 bases; bases with no gene match: 12. The CDR3 contains 16 residues.

CDR3 bases: TGCGCCAGCAGCCCCGGAGACAGGAAAGAAGAGACCCAGTACTTC. Translating it yields CASSPGDRKEETQYF. The chain is built from TRBV5-1 and TRBJ2-5; a weak D match, TRBD1 (6 bases). Germline CDR1 and CDR2: SGHRS and YFSETQ. The ends were cut back, 4 bases at V and 3 bases at J, with 16 bases in the middle. CDR3 length equals 15 residues.

J is TRBJ2-3 and V is TRBV28, with 7 bases fitting TRBD2. Germline assignment: CDR1 MDHEN and CDR2 SYDVKM. V lost 7 bases and J lost 1; bases outside the gene matches: 26. This CDR3 has 21 amino acids. The CDR3 nucleotides are TGTGCCAGCACCTGGGGAGGGTTAGGGCGCGGGAATGTTGGGGGCACAGATACGCAGTATTTT. It encodes CASTWGGLGRGNVGGTDTQYF.

The rearrangement uses TRBV27 and TRBJ2-7; TRBD2 matches at 14 bases. The CDR3 is 14 residues long. The germline V gene encodes CDR1 MNHEY and CDR2 SMNVEV (reference sequence). After removal of 5 bases from V and 6 bases from J, the junction contained 3 bases not matched to a gene. CDR3 DNA: TGTGCCAGCAGTCCGGGACTAGCGGGGGCCGAGCAGTACTTC. It specifies CASSPGLAGAEQYF.

This sequence joins TRBV28 and TRBJ1-5; D call uncertain. CDR3 length equals 13 residues. V was cut by 5 bases and J by 7 bases, with 12 bases left in between. CDR1 is MDHEN, CDR2 SYDVKM, per germline. This CDR3 reads CASSQAPSQPQHF. Here the CDR3 DNA reads TGTGCCAGCAGTCAAGCCCCATCCCAGCCCCAGCATTTT.

The chain couples TRBV28 to TRBJ1-2; maybe TRBD1 (5 bases). CDR1 is MDHEN, CDR2 SYDVKM, per germline. The length of the CDR3 is 12 residues. Trimming removed 8 bases at V and 4 bases at J, with 11 bases between. In DNA form, the CDR3 reads TGTGCCAGCTTCCAGGGTGGCTATGGCTACACCTTC. Protein: CASFQGGYGYTF.

The chain is built from TRBV9 and TRBJ2-1; perhaps TRBD1 as D (5 bases). Germline-derived CDR1 and CDR2 are SGDLS and YYNGEE. Trimming shortened V by 0 bases and J by 9 bases, and 13 bases separated the two germline ends. The CDR3 contains 14 residues. The CDR3 coding sequence is TGTGCCAGCAGCGTAGAGGCAGGGATAAGTGAGCAGTTCTTC. Translation gives CASSVEAGISEQFF.

V is TRBV18 and J is TRBJ1-5; 11 nucleotides agree with TRBD1. V shed 0 bases, J shed 7 bases, and the junction held 5 bases outside the gene matches. CDR3 length equals 16 residues. The germline V gene encodes CDR1 KGHSH and CDR2 LQKENI. CDR3: CASSPPGQGVRQPQHF. The CDR3 coding sequence is TGTGCCAGCTCACCACCGGGACAGGGGGTCAGACAGCCCCAGCATTTT.

The chain couples TRBV30 to TRBJ1-3; no definite D call. CDR1 and CDR2 (germline): GTSNPN, SVGIG (reference sequence). The CDR3 loop spans 15 amino acids. Trimming removed 1 base at V and 2 bases at J, with 12 bases between. The CDR3 bases are TGTGCCTGGAGTGCGGGTGAAAGGACTGGAAACACCATATATTTT. Encoded protein: CAWSAGERTGNTIYF.

The chain uses TRBV24-1 and TRBJ2-1, with a possible D match to TRBD1 (6 bases). The CDR3 length is 11 residues. With 8 bases removed from V and 13 bases from J, the gap between germline ends came to 14 bases. CDR1 is KGHDR, CDR2 SFDVKD, per germline. CDR3 coding DNA: TGTGCCACCACGGACAGCCAGGAACAGTTCTTC. Translation gives CATTDSQEQFF.

The chain's CDR3 is CASSLGLAGNTGELFF. The CDR3 DNA reads TGCGCCAGCAGCTTGGGGCTAGCGGGGAACACCGGGGAGCTGTTTTTT. The V call is TRBV5-1, the J call TRBJ2-2; the match to TRBD2 covers 8 bases. This CDR3 has 16 residues. The trim removed 0 bases at V and 1 base at J, leaving 2 bases unmatched. Germline V gene lookup returns CDR1 SGHRS and CDR2 YFSETQ.

This chain uses TRBV7-3 with TRBJ2-1; D not certain. Germline V gene lookup returns CDR1 SGHTA and CDR2 FQGTGA. The CDR3 contains 13 residues. The V end lost 3 bases, the J end lost 6 bases, and 9 bases lay between the germline ends. The CDR3 region has the DNA TGTGCCAGCAGCTTTTATCTCGGCAATGAGCAGTTCTTC. The encoded protein is CASSFYLGNEQFF.

The chain employs TRBV9 and TRBJ2-3, with 11 bases lining up with TRBD2. Trimming cost V 0 bases and J 6 bases; bases outside gene matches: 12. Germline assignment: CDR1 SGDLS and CDR2 YYNGEE. There are 18 residues in the CDR3. CDR3 nucleotides: TGTGCCAGCAGCGTAGATCTAGCGGGAGGTATTGGGATGGATACGCAGTATTTT. Encoded protein: CASSVDLAGGIGMDTQYF.

This chain links TRBV24-1 with TRBJ1-1; perhaps TRBD1 as D (5 bases). There are 13 residues in the CDR3. Between the trimmed V and J ends, which lost 9 bases and 6 bases, there was a span of 16 bases. Germline V CDR1 and CDR2: KGHDR, SFDVKD. This CDR3 is CATAPGGSAEAFF. The CDR3 DNA is TGTGCCACCGCGCCCGGGGGATCGGCTGAAGCTTTCTTT.